A single sample is the source of the 15 T cell receptor beta chains below, sequenced in a study of patients and donors after allogeneic stem cell transplantation. TCRdb called the RT-PCR reads again in MiXCR, with one record for every CDR3 protein. The repertoire holds over 150,000 distinct CDR3 sequences, with 41% as singletons. The specimen sequenced was blood, either unsorted or a sorted T cell fraction (not recorded which). All receptors derive from a human donor who was either an allogeneic HSCT recipient or a stem cell or donor lymphocyte infusion donor (not recorded which). It is not recorded whose cells these are; they may come from a transplant donor.

The rearrangement uses TRBV7-2 and TRBJ2-5, with 7 bases fitting TRBD2. The CDR3 has 14 amino acids. CDR1 SGHTA and CDR2 FQGNSA come from the germline V gene. Trimming removed 3 bases from V and 4 bases from J; junction bases left unmatched: 5. CDR3 sequence (DNA): TGTGCCAGCAGCTTTGCGGGAGTGGGAGAGACCCAGTACTTC. This encodes CASSFAGVGETQYF. Variable domain in full (rest from reference TRBV7-2 and TRBJ2-5): GAGVSQSPSNKVTEKGKDVELRCDPISGHTALYWYRQSLGQGLEFLIYFQGNSAPDKSGLPSDRFSAERTGGSVSTLTIQRTQQEDSAVYLCASSFAGVGETQYFGPGTRLLVL.

The chain joins TRBV4-1 to TRBJ1-3; no clear D gene. V lost 0 bases to trimming and J lost 4 bases, with 1 base between them. This CDR3 comprises 12 residues. Germline V gene lookup returns CDR1 MGHRA and CDR2 YSYEKL. The CDR3 sequence is CASSQEGNTIYF. The CDR3 nucleotides are TGCGCCAGCAGCCAAGAAGGAAACACCATATATTTT.

The chain is built from TRBV11-2 and TRBJ2-1; D is unresolved. V lost 1 base to trimming and J lost 7 bases, with 8 bases between them. The length of the CDR3 is 13 residues. Germline-derived CDR1 and CDR2 are SGHAT and FQNNGV. This CDR3 is CASSLGLPNEQFF. As DNA, the CDR3 is TGTGCCAGCAGCTTAGGGCTACCTAATGAGCAGTTCTTC.

The chain employs TRBV12-3 or TRBV12-4 and TRBJ1-1; 8 bases line up with TRBD1. This CDR3 spans 14 amino acids. After removal of 5 bases from V and 4 bases from J, the junction contained 6 bases not matched to a gene. This CDR3 is CASSRQGLLTEAFF. The CDR3 DNA reads as TGTGCCAGCAGTCGACAGGGGCTACTCACTGAAGCTTTCTTT.

This rearrangement joins TRBV7-2 to TRBJ2-3; a weak D match, TRBD1 (5 bases). Germline lookup yields CDR1 SGHTA and CDR2 FQGNSA. The ends were cut back, 5 bases at V and 4 bases at J, with 10 bases in the middle. CDR3 length: 13 amino acids. Here the CDR3 reads CASSTDSSDTQYF. The CDR3 nucleotides are TGTGCCAGCAGCACAGACAGCTCAGATACGCAGTATTTT.

The chain joins TRBV13 to TRBJ2-3; 7 bases fit TRBD2. This CDR3 contains 16 residues. The germline gives CDR1 PRHDT, CDR2 FYEKMQ (reference sequence). The V and J ends lost 7 bases and 4 bases, in that order; junction bases with no gene match: 14. This CDR3 is CASTLASGKGPDTQYF. The CDR3 DNA follows: TGTGCCAGCACCCTAGCGAGCGGGAAAGGCCCAGATACGCAGTATTTT.

This clonotype showed up just a few times. V gene TRBV11-2 combines with J gene TRBJ2-4, with TRBD2 identical over 12 bases. The CDR3 is 16 residues long. After removal of 10 bases from V and 1 base from J, the junction contained 8 bases not matched to a gene. Germline lookup yields CDR1 SGHAT and CDR2 FQNNGV. CDR3 in DNA: TGTGCCATCACGCCGCTAGCGGGAGGGGCCAAAAACATTCAGTACTTC. Its protein is CAITPLAGGAKNIQYF.

The chain carries TRBV7-9 and TRBJ2-6; D unclear. The CDR3 is 12 residues long. Germline V gene lookup returns CDR1 SEHNR and CDR2 FQNEAQ (reference sequence). V was shortened by 5 bases and J by 9 bases, with 8 bases between the two germline ends. The CDR3 sequence: CASSPVFNVLTF. CDR3 in DNA: TGTGCCAGCAGCCCTGTCTTCAACGTCCTGACTTTC.

This chain uses TRBV6-5 with TRBJ1-4, with D hard to call. The V gene lost 0 bases and the J gene lost 8 bases, with 10 bases spanning the gap. Per germline, CDR1 MNHEY and CDR2 SVGAGI. This CDR3 contains 14 residues. The CDR3 protein is CASSYSLGREKLFF. The DNA of the CDR3 is TGTGCCAGCAGTTACTCCCTCGGCAGGGAAAAACTGTTTTTT.

This clonotype turned up a few times. The chain joins TRBV29-1 to TRBJ1-2; D gene unclear. V shed 7 bases and J shed 0 bases, with 9 bases lying between them. CDR1 is SQVTM and CDR2 is ANQGSEA in the germline V gene. The CDR3 consists of 12 residues. The CDR3 loop reads CSAQGSNYGYTF. The CDR3 DNA is TGCAGCGCCCAAGGGTCTAACTATGGCTACACCTTC.

V and J are TRBV10-3 and TRBJ2-4, with 7 nucleotides matching TRBD2. CDR1 ENHRY and CDR2 SYGVKD come from the germline V gene. The CDR3 is made up of 15 amino acids. V lost 4 bases and J lost 8; bases outside the gene matches: 11. Written as DNA, the CDR3 is TGTGCCATCAGTGGAAGGAGGGAGGGCCTTGACATTCAGTACTTC. Protein: CAISGRREGLDIQYF.

The chain has TRBV20-1 and TRBJ2-3, with 8 bases identical to TRBD2. Germline values: CDR1 DFQATT, CDR2 SNEGSKA (reference sequence). This CDR3 spans 16 amino acids. V lost 3 bases to trimming and J lost 4 bases; unmatched junction nucleotides: 12. The CDR3 spells CSASDPGLGASDTQYF. In DNA form, the CDR3 reads TGCAGTGCTAGCGACCCGGGACTAGGGGCCTCAGATACGCAGTATTTT.

The chain combines TRBV3-1 with TRBJ2-6; 10 bases are a match to TRBD2. The junction had 8 bases not matched to a gene; V was cut back by 4 bases and J by 2 bases. The CDR3 is 18 amino acids. Per germline, CDR1 LGHDT and CDR2 YNNKEL (reference sequence). This CDR3 reads CASSLEAGGVPGANVLTF. The CDR3 nucleotides read TGTGCCAGCAGCCTCGAAGCGGGAGGGGTCCCTGGGGCCAACGTCCTGACTTTC.

The chain joins TRBV6-5 to TRBJ1-3; D is unclear. The CDR3 is 15 amino acids. Germline CDR1 reads MNHEY; CDR2 reads SVGAGI. V lost 2 bases and J 0 bases, leaving 8 bases between the germline ends. The CDR3 region has the DNA TGTGCCAGCAGTTACGACTTAAGCTCTGGAAACACCATATATTTT. It yields the protein CASSYDLSSGNTIYF.

The CDR3 DNA reads as TGTGCCAGCAGTTTTTCCGGACAGGGCCAAGCTTTCTTT. Protein: CASSFSGQGQAFF. The chain uses TRBV27 and TRBJ1-1, with 8 positions matching TRBD1. V shed 3 bases and J 9 bases; nucleotides not matched to a gene: 6. CDR3 size: 13 residues. Germline CDR1 MNHEY, CDR2 SMNVEV (reference sequence).